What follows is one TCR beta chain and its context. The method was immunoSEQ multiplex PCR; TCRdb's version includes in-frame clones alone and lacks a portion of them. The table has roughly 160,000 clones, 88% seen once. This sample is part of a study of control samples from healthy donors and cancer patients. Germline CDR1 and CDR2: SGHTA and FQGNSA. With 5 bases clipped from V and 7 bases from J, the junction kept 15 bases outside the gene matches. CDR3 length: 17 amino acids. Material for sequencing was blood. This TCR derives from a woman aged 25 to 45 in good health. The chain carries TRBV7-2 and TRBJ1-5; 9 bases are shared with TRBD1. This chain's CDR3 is CASSHPAGQGMRQPQHF. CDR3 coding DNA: TGTGCCAGCAGCCACCCGGCTGGACAGGGGATGCGACAGCCCCAGCATTTT.